This T cell receptor beta chain is drawn from a study of cytomegalovirus exposure and HLA in healthy donors. Study-wide results and caveats: Sequencing likely generated an artifact that appeared as a cluster of highly shared sequence variants. In a later analysis, a missense DCLRE1C variant was linked to TCR beta V- and J-gene trimming.

A remark on this clone: Antigen specificity is unknown. Different DNA sequences within this sample yield the same CDR3.

Germline lookup yields CDR1 MNHEY and CDR2 SVGAGI. This CDR3 contains 13 residues. Deletions cut 2 bases from V and 3 bases from J, with 7 bases between. Researchers ran the PCR with 60 Vbeta and 13 Jbeta primers. TCRdb's copy holds only in-frame clones and misses some; the assay was immunoSEQ multiplex PCR. Counted here are some 120,000 clones, 60% to 75% occurring once; the ten biggest clones make up approximately 5.4%. The chain has TRBV6-5 and TRBJ1-1; no clear D gene. The sequenced sample consisted of PBMCs. The source of this sequence is a woman between 45 and 65 years old in good health and CMV-seropositive. CDR3 loop: CASSYGGHTEAFF. In DNA form, the CDR3 reads TGTGCCAGCAGTTACGGTGGGCACACTGAAGCTTTCTTT.